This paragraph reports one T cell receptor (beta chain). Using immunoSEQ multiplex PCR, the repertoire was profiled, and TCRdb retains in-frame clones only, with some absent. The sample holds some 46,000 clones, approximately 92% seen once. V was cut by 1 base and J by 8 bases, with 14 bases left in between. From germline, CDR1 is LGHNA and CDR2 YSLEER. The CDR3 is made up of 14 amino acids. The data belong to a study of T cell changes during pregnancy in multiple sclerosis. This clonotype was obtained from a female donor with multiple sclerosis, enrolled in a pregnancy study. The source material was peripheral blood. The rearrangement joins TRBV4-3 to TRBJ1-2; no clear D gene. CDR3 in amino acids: CASSQAHPFSGYTF. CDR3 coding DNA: TGCGCCAGCAGCCAAGCTCACCCGTTTAGCGGCTACACCTTC.